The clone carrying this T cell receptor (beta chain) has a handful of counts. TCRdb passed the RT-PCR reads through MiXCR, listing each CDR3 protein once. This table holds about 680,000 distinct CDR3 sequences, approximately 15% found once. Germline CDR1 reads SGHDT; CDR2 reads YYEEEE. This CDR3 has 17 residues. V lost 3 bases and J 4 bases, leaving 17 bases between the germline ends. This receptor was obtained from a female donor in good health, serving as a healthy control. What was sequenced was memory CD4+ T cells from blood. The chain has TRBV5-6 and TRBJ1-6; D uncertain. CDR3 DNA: TGTGCCAGCAGCTCCCTCGGGCAGGTGCCTTATAATTCACCCCTCCACTTT. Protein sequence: CASSSLGQVPYNSPLHF.